The clone carrying this T cell receptor beta chain has at least ten counts. Its antigen is unknown. Generation of TCR beta libraries employed quantitative 5'-RACE incorporating molecular barcodes. TCRdb processed the 5' RACE reads anew with MiXCR; each CDR3 protein has one entry. This sample carries fewer than 550,000 distinct CDR3 sequences, approximately 5.3% of them seen once, and the ten largest clones take roughly 3.2%. This sample was included in a study of CD8 T cells in ankylosing spondylitis. CDR3 length: 13 amino acids. The ends were cut back, 1 base at V and 2 bases at J, with 5 bases in the middle. Germline CDR1 reads SGHDT; CDR2 reads YYEEEE. Findings of the study overall: Within peripheral blood, clones linked to disease were CD8+ and relatively rare. It appeared that ankylosing spondylitis blood was characterized by a TCR beta motif of several highly homologous variants. Reactive arthritis synovial fluid and blood were previously reported to contain some motif variants. Matched ankylosing spondylitis synovial fluid reportedly showed significant enrichment of disease-linked clones.

This receptor was obtained from a male donor with ankylosing spondylitis. Source material: blood, either unsorted or a sorted T cell fraction (not recorded which). This chain joins TRBV5-6 and TRBJ2-3, with D possibly being TRBD2 (5 bases). The CDR3 nucleotides are TGTGCCAGCAGCTTGCGGGACACAGATACGCAGTATTTT. Translated, it gives CASSLRDTDTQYF.